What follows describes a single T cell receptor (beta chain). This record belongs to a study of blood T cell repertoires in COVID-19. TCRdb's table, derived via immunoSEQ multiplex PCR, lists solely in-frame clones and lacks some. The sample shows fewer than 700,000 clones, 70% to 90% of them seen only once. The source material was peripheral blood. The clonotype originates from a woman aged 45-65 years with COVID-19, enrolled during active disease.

CDR3 region: CARSLSPLQGVNSPLHF. The CDR3, as DNA: TGTGCCAGAAGCTTGAGTCCCCTACAGGGGGTGAATTCACCCCTCCACTTT. V usage is TRBV5-3 and J usage is TRBJ1-6; 8 bases agree with TRBD1. TRBV5-3 is marked as an open reading frame, function uncertain. Trimming removed 1 base from V and 7 bases from J; junction bases left unmatched: 10. The CDR3 spans 17 residues.